This entry lists 15 T cell receptor beta chains sequenced from one sample in a study of blood T cell repertoires in COVID-19. Data came from immunoSEQ multiplex PCR; TCRdb stores just in-frame clones and leaves some out. This sample yields about 62,000 clones, of which 85% to 90% are seen a single time; 18% belongs to the top ten. The sample was peripheral blood. The receptors come from a woman aged 60-75 years with COVID-19, enrolled during active disease.

Notes on this clone: A read error may account for a junction end that differs from germline. The rearrangement joins TRBV6-2 or TRBV6-3 to TRBJ1-5; 7 nucleotides agree with TRBD1. CDR3 size: 18 residues. Germline assignment: CDR1 MNHEY and CDR2 SVGEGT. The CDR3: CASSYTPGGGHSNQPRHF. In nucleotides, the CDR3 is TGTGCCAGCAGTTACACCCCGGGAGGGGGCCATAGCAATCAGCCCCGGCATTTT.

The rearrangement uses TRBV24-1 and TRBJ2-5; perhaps TRBD1 as D (5 bases). The germline V and J ends were trimmed by 9 bases and 3 bases, with 13 bases remaining between them. From germline, CDR1 is KGHDR and CDR2 SFDVKD. This CDR3 region has 13 residues. DNA of the CDR3: TGTGCCACCGGCAGGGTCGGCGAAGAGACCCAGTACTTC. Amino acids: CATGRVGEETQYF.

J is TRBJ2-3 and V is TRBV9; TRBD1 might be the D (5 bases). The length of the CDR3 is 13 residues. Germline values: CDR1 SGDLS, CDR2 YYNGEE. V was clipped by 3 bases and J by 2 bases, with 7 bases between them. As DNA, the CDR3 is TGTGCCAGCAGCGCAGGGTTCACAGATACGCAGTATTTT. This sequence encodes CASSAGFTDTQYF.

CDR3 amino acids: CASSRRQGMNTEAFF. The CDR3, as DNA: TGCGCCAGCAGCCGCCGACAGGGGATGAACACTGAAGCTTTCTTT. The chain uses TRBV4-3 and TRBJ1-1, with 8 bases fitting TRBD1. The CDR3 runs to 15 residues. V lost 4 bases and J lost 0; bases outside the gene matches: 4. CDR1 is LGHNA and CDR2 is YSLEER in the germline V gene.

The gene calls are TRBV27 and TRBJ2-1; D perhaps matches TRBD2 (5 bases). Germline CDR1 reads MNHEY; CDR2 reads SMNVEV (reference sequence). With 6 bases removed from V and 5 bases from J, the gap between germline ends came to 14 bases. The CDR3 spans 14 residues. Written as DNA, the CDR3 is TGTGCCAGCAGGGGAGCTTTATCCCACAATGAGCAGTTCTTC. Encoded protein: CASRGALSHNEQFF.

This chain uses TRBV6-5 with TRBJ1-2; the match to TRBD1 covers 7 bases. Trimming removed 11 bases from V and 7 bases from J; junction bases left unmatched: 7. The CDR3 spans 11 residues. In germline, CDR1 is MNHEY, CDR2 SVGAGI. CDR3 in amino acids: CAARGRGGYTF. The CDR3 DNA reads TGTGCCGCTAGGGGGCGGGGTGGCTACACCTTC.

The genes are TRBV11-3 and TRBJ2-1; the match to TRBD2 covers 14 bases. Unmatched junction bases numbered 7, after V lost 5 bases and J lost 4 bases. The CDR3 is 17 amino acids. Germline assignment: CDR1 SGHNT and CDR2 YENEEA. The CDR3 coding sequence is TGTGCCAGCAGCGACGGACTAGCGGGAGGTGCGTACAATGAGCAGTTCTTC. Translation: CASSDGLAGGAYNEQFF. The full variable domain, in which reference TRBV11-3 and TRBJ2-1 provide the parts outside the CDR3, is EAGVVQSPRYKIIEKKQPVAFWCNPISGHNTLYWYLQNLGQGPELLIRYENEEAVDDSQLPKDRFSAERLKGVDSTLKIQPAELGDSAVYLCASSDGLAGGAYNEQFFGPGTRLTVL.

The chain links TRBV5-4 to TRBJ2-5; D may be TRBD2 (6 bases). This CDR3 region has 13 residues. The germline V gene encodes CDR1 SGHNT and CDR2 YYREEE (reference sequence). With 3 bases removed from V and 5 bases from J, the gap between germline ends came to 11 bases. CDR3: CASSSTSPETQYF. CDR3 nucleotide sequence: TGTGCCAGCAGCTCCACTAGCCCCGAGACCCAGTACTTC. Looking up the rest from reference TRBV5-4 and TRBJ2-5 gives the full variable domain: ETGVTQSPTHLIKTRGQQVTLRCSSQSGHNTVSWYQQALGQGPQFIFQYYREEENGRGNFPPRFSGLQFPNYSSELNVNALELDDSALYLCASSSTSPETQYFGPGTRLLVL.

The genes are TRBV10-3 and TRBJ1-5; 10 nucleotides line up with TRBD1. Per the germline V gene, CDR1 is ENHRY and CDR2 is SYGVKD. V trimming: 10 bases; J trimming: 4 bases; junction bases outside the gene matches: 4. This CDR3 is built from 13 residues. The CDR3 reads CATRGQGNQPQHF. The CDR3 bases are TGTGCCACCCGGGGACAGGGGAATCAGCCCCAGCATTTT.

This chain links TRBV7-2 with TRBJ2-7; TRBD2 is a possible D gene (5 bases). From germline, CDR1 is SGHTA and CDR2 FQGNSA. This CDR3 has 14 amino acids. Between the trimmed V and J ends, which lost 1 base and 1 base, there was a span of 8 bases. This CDR3 reads CASSLVWRSYEQYF. CDR3 bases: TGTGCCAGCAGCTTAGTTTGGAGGTCCTACGAGCAGTACTTC.

The chain couples TRBV7-2 to TRBJ2-1; 7 nucleotides align to TRBD2. Trimming removed 1 base from V and 3 bases from J; junction bases left unmatched: 9. This CDR3 contains 17 residues. Germline V gene data show CDR1 as SGHTA and CDR2 as FQGNSA. CDR3: CASSLVGLADGYNEQFF. The DNA of the CDR3 is TGTGCCAGCAGCTTAGTCGGCCTAGCGGATGGCTACAATGAGCAGTTCTTC.

Written as DNA, the CDR3 is TGTGCCAGCTCACCGCTACTGGGACAGGGGGCCTATGGCTACACCTTC. Residues: CASSPLLGQGAYGYTF. This sequence joins TRBV18 and TRBJ1-2; 12 bases align to TRBD1. CDR3 length: 16 amino acids. Per germline, CDR1 KGHSH and CDR2 LQKENI. The J segment lost 4 bases and the V segment lost 3 bases, leaving 6 bases of the junction unmatched.

The gene calls are TRBV19 and TRBJ1-1, with D possibly being TRBD1 (5 bases). Trimming took off 5 bases at V and 5 bases at J, with 12 bases between the two ends. Looked up from germline, CDR1 is LNHDA and CDR2 is SQIVND (reference sequence). The CDR3 totals 13 residues. The CDR3 protein is CASSPGLQTEAFF. The DNA for the CDR3 is TGTGCCAGTAGTCCGGGACTTCAAACTGAAGCTTTCTTT.

This sequence joins TRBV11-3 and TRBJ2-7; 7 bases are shared with TRBD1. The V gene's germline CDR1 is SGHNT and CDR2 YENEEA. The CDR3 length is 13 residues. J gave up 6 bases and V 3 bases, and 5 bases lay outside the gene matches. CDR3 loop: CASSLTDRVEQYF. Written as DNA, the CDR3 is TGTGCCAGCAGCTTGACCGACAGGGTCGAGCAGTACTTC.

This chain links TRBV5-6 with TRBJ2-5; D might be TRBD1 (5 bases). Per the germline V gene, CDR1 is SGHDT and CDR2 is YYEEEE. The CDR3 has 16 amino acids. V was pared by 1 base and J by 4 bases, with 17 bases between. This CDR3 reads CASSLRSGRVGETQYF. The CDR3 coding sequence is TGTGCCAGCAGCTTGAGATCGGGCAGGGTAGGAGAGACCCAGTACTTC.